This TCR beta chain was captured in a study of response to subunit inactivated influenza vaccine. This clonotype was observed a few times. MiXCR, run by TCRdb on the RT-PCR reads, gives a single entry per CDR3 protein. Of 500,000 or so distinct CDR3 sequences in the sample, roughly 9.8% were seen once. Trimming removed 4 bases at V and 0 bases at J, with 10 bases between. CDR1 is SGHRS and CDR2 is YFSETQ in the germline V gene. CDR3 length: 14 amino acids. Sequences were derived from PBMCs from blood, sampled about 40 days after vaccination. The receptor was isolated from a man aged 45-65 years who received an inactivated influenza vaccine. The rearrangement uses TRBV5-1 and TRBJ1-1; D not certain. CDR3 coding DNA: TGCGCCAGCAGCCCGAATACCTTGAACACTGAAGCTTTCTTT. Its translation: CASSPNTLNTEAFF.